A selection of T cell receptor beta chains follows, all from one sample in a study of blood T cell repertoires in COVID-19. Sequencing used immunoSEQ multiplex PCR; TCRdb keeps in-frame clones, though not all of them. This sample has hundreds of thousands of clones, with about four fifths found just once. Sequencing was done on a sample of PBMCs or T cells enriched from blood (not recorded which). The receptor source for this set is a man aged 35 to 55 who had been exposed to COVID-19. The CDR3 runs from the conserved cysteine through the conserved F or W. A D gene is named only where the DNA matches it firmly. The size of a clone is reported for some rows only, either as once, few or many, or as a class for expanded clones.

J: TRBJ2-7
size: -
V: TRBV10-3
D: -
DNA: TGTGCCATCAGTGAGTCTACAGGGAAAGCCTACGAGCAGTACTTC
CDR3: CAISESTGKAYEQYF

J: TRBJ2-1
size: -
V: TRBV19
D: -
DNA: TGTGCCAGTAGTCCCCGGGGAGCATCCTCCTACAATGAGCAGTTCTTC
CDR3: CASSPRGASSYNEQFF

J: TRBJ1-5
size: -
V: TRBV7-6
D: TRBD1
DNA: TGTGCCAGCAGCTTAGAAGCAGGGGGTTATAGGAGCAATCAGCCCCAGCATTTT
CDR3: CASSLEAGGYRSNQPQHF

J: TRBJ1-1
size: once
V: TRBV5-6
D: -
DNA: TGTGCCAGCAGTTCACGTGGCAGGGGAAACACTGAAGCTTTCTTT
CDR3: CASSSRGRGNTEAFF

J: TRBJ2-7
size: -
V: TRBV5-1
D: TRBD2
DNA: TGCGCCAGCAGCTTAAGCGGGAGCTCCTACGAGCAGTACTTC
CDR3: CASSLSGSSYEQYF

J: TRBJ1-6
size: -
V: TRBV7-3
D: TRBD1
DNA: TGTGCCAGCAGCTTACAGGGGGATTCACCCCTCCACTTT
CDR3: CASSLQGDSPLHF

J: TRBJ2-1
size: -
V: TRBV18
D: TRBD2
DNA: TGTGCCAGCTCACCGCCTAGCGGCCCGTTTGAGCAGTTCTTC
CDR3: CASSPPSGPFEQFF

J: TRBJ2-7
size: -
V: TRBV30
D: -
DNA: TGTGCCTGTAGTCAGGGTACTACTATGAGGCAGTACTTC
CDR3: CACSQGTTMRQYF

J: TRBJ2-5
size: -
V: TRBV5-1
D: -
DNA: TGCGCCAGCAGCTTGGATGGGGAGGGGGGAGAGACCCAGTACTTC
CDR3: CASSLDGEGGETQYF

J: TRBJ2-7
size: -
V: TRBV5-1
D: TRBD1
DNA: TGCGCCAGCCAGAAACGACGGACAGGGGACCAATACGAGCAGTACTTC
CDR3: CASQKRRTGDQYEQYF

J: TRBJ2-7
size: -
V: TRBV12-3/TRBV12-4
D: -
DNA: TGTGCCAGCGCGCAGACAGCCTACGAGCAGTACTTC
CDR3: CASAQTAYEQYF

J: TRBJ2-7
size: -
V: TRBV5-5
D: -
DNA: TGTGCCAGCAGCTTTGACTTTGAGCAGTACTTC
CDR3: CASSFDFEQYF

J: TRBJ1-1
size: -
V: TRBV6-5
D: -
DNA: TGTGCCAGCAGTTACGGACAACGGGGAGGTAGAGCTTTCTTT
CDR3: CASSYGQRGGRAFF

J: TRBJ2-5
size: -
V: TRBV7-2
D: -
DNA: TGTGCCAGCAGCTTAACCCGGGAAGAGACCCAGTACTTC
CDR3: CASSLTREETQYF

J: TRBJ2-4
size: -
V: TRBV28
D: -
DNA: TGTGCCAGCAGTTCTGGTCGGGAGCACATTCAGTACTTC
CDR3: CASSSGREHIQYF

J: TRBJ1-1
size: -
V: TRBV6-1
D: -
DNA: TGTGCCAGCAGTGAGGCCCTCGGGGGGGCGACAGGAAAAGCTTTCTTT
CDR3: CASSEALGGATGKAFF

J: TRBJ1-2
size: -
V: TRBV18
D: TRBD1
DNA: TGTGCCAGCTCACCCGGGACAGGGTACTATGGCTACACCTTC
CDR3: CASSPGTGYYGYTF

J: TRBJ1-2
size: -
V: TRBV10-3
D: TRBD1
DNA: TGTGCCATCACCCTGGACAGGGAGTGGTATGGCTACACCTTC
CDR3: CAITLDREWYGYTF

J: TRBJ2-1
size: -
V: TRBV9
D: -
DNA: TGTGCCAGCAGCCAGGGACTGCTGCATGAGCAGTTCTTC
CDR3: CASSQGLLHEQFF

J: TRBJ1-1
size: -
V: TRBV19
D: -
DNA: TGTGCCGCCCGGAGTGAAGCTTTCTTT
CDR3: CAARSEAFF

J: TRBJ2-6
size: -
V: TRBV7-3
D: TRBD2
DNA: TGTGCCAGCAGCTTAAGACTAGCGGGAGCTGGGGCCAACGTCCTGACTTTC
CDR3: CASSLRLAGAGANVLTF

J: TRBJ1-2
size: -
V: TRBV7-2
D: -
DNA: TGTGCCAGCAGCAAAGACAGTTTCGATGGCTACACCTTC
CDR3: CASSKDSFDGYTF

J: TRBJ2-1
size: -
V: TRBV4-1
D: TRBD1
DNA: TGCGCCAGCAGCCAGGGACAGGGGCCCGTCGGTGAGCAGTTCTTC
CDR3: CASSQGQGPVGEQFF

J: TRBJ1-2
size: -
V: TRBV9
D: -
DNA: TGTGCCAGCAGCACCCGACAGGCTCTGAATGGCTACACCTTC
CDR3: CASSTRQALNGYTF

J: TRBJ2-1
size: -
V: TRBV11-3
D: -
DNA: TGTGCCAGCAGCCCCGGAGGGACGAATGAGCAGTTCTTC
CDR3: CASSPGGTNEQFF

J: TRBJ1-2
size: few
V: TRBV6-5
D: TRBD1
DNA: TGTGCCAGCACCCCGGGACAGGGATCTGCCTATGGCTACACCTTC
CDR3: CASTPGQGSAYGYTF

J: TRBJ2-1
size: -
V: TRBV14
D: -
DNA: TGTGCCAGCAGCCACGCGACAGGATTGCACAATGAGCAGTTCTTC
CDR3: CASSHATGLHNEQFF

J: TRBJ2-4
size: -
V: TRBV5-6
D: -
DNA: TGTGCCAGCAGCCCCAGACCGGGTGACATTCAGTACTTC
CDR3: CASSPRPGDIQYF

J: TRBJ1-5
size: -
V: TRBV19
D: TRBD1
DNA: TGTGCCACCGAGGGGGCGCAGAATCAGCCCCAGCATTTT
CDR3: CATEGAQNQPQHF

J: TRBJ2-1
size: -
V: TRBV19
D: TRBD2
DNA: TGTGCCAGTAGTATTGGACTAGCGGGAATTGGCAATGAGCAGTTCTTC
CDR3: CASSIGLAGIGNEQFF

J: TRBJ1-2
size: many
V: TRBV6-5
D: -
DNA: TGTGCCAGCAGTTACACCACGGACAGAATATATGGCTACACCTTC
CDR3: CASSYTTDRIYGYTF

J: TRBJ2-7
size: -
V: TRBV12-3/TRBV12-4
D: TRBD1
DNA: TGTGCCAGCAGTCCCGGACAGGCCTACGAGCAGTACTTC
CDR3: CASSPGQAYEQYF

J: TRBJ2-1
size: -
V: TRBV3-1/TRBV3-2
D: TRBD2
DNA: TGTGCCAGCAGCCACCACGGGGCTAGCGGATACAATGAGCAGTTCTTC
CDR3: CASSHHGASGYNEQFF

J: TRBJ2-3
size: -
V: TRBV6-1
D: TRBD2
DNA: TGTGCCAGCAGTGCTATGACAGCGGGGGGTACAGATACGCAGTATTTT
CDR3: CASSAMTAGGTDTQYF

J: TRBJ2-2
size: -
V: TRBV2
D: -
DNA: TGTGCCAGCCCCGGGACTCAGAACACCGGGGAGCTGTTTTTT
CDR3: CASPGTQNTGELFF

J: TRBJ1-2
size: few
V: TRBV5-1
D: -
DNA: TGCGCCAGCGGGGATACAGGGACCCAGACGGGTGGCTACACCTTC
CDR3: CASGDTGTQTGGYTF

J: TRBJ1-6
size: -
V: TRBV18
D: -
DNA: TGTGCCAGCTCACCAGGCACCAATTCACCCCTCCACTTT
CDR3: CASSPGTNSPLHF

J: TRBJ1-5
size: -
V: TRBV11-3
D: TRBD1
DNA: TGTGCCAGCAGTACAGGGGGCAATCAGCCCCAGCATTTT
CDR3: CASSTGGNQPQHF

J: TRBJ2-5
size: -
V: TRBV7-2
D: TRBD2
DNA: TGTGCCAGCAGCTTAGGGCCGGGGGGGATTCAAGAGACCCAGTACTTC
CDR3: CASSLGPGGIQETQYF